The TCR beta chain described here comes from a study of blood T cell repertoires in COVID-19. TCRdb's table, derived via immunoSEQ multiplex PCR, lists solely in-frame clones and lacks some. The sample consists of around 280,000 clones, around four fifths of them appearing once. In germline, CDR1 is DFQATT, CDR2 SNEGSKA (reference sequence). V lost 3 bases and J lost 3, with 6 bases in between. The CDR3 is 12 amino acids. The chain links TRBV20-1 to TRBJ2-1, with D unclear. This receptor was identified in a woman aged 50 to 65 with active or convalescent COVID-19. Sequencing used peripheral blood. The CDR3 coding sequence is TGCAGTGCTAGTCGAGTCTACAATGAGCAGTTCTTC. Encoded protein: CSASRVYNEQFF.